The 28 T cell receptor beta chains below come from one sample, sequenced in a study of Ad26.COV2.S vaccination and SARS-CoV-2 variants. Treatment denoted: some 20 received Ad26.COV2.S at low or high dose, single or two shots; 5 received placebo; per-sample allocation not given. After the first vaccine or placebo injection, samples were drawn on day 63. Repertoires were generated with immunoSEQ multiplex PCR, while TCRdb's copy carries only in-frame clones and drops some. The sample has 300,000 to 400,000 clones; around nine tenths are singletons. The sample in question was peripheral blood, obtained in a trial of Ad26.COV2.S vaccine versus placebo. All receptors come from a person aged 18-65 years who received the Ad26.COV2.S COVID-19 vaccine or a placebo.

The V gene is TRBV18, the J gene TRBJ2-2; the D gene is possibly TRBD1 (5 bases). The CDR3 sequence is 16 residues long. The germline V gene encodes CDR1 KGHSH and CDR2 LQKENI. Trimming removed 3 bases at V and 1 base at J, with 12 bases between. The CDR3 nucleotides read TGTGCCAGCTCACCGACAGCTCTTAGGAACACCGGGGAGCTGTTTTTT. It yields the protein CASSPTALRNTGELFF.

This chain links TRBV30 with TRBJ1-2; tentatively, D is TRBD1 (6 bases). Trimming removed 7 bases from V and 0 bases from J, with 24 bases in between. The CDR3 has 17 residues. Germline V gives CDR1 GTSNPN, CDR2 SVGIG (reference sequence). The CDR3: CAFPGGPRGPANYGYTF. For the CDR3, the DNA is TGTGCCTTCCCCGGGGGGCCCCGGGGTCCGGCTAACTATGGCTACACCTTC.

This clone came up a few times. The chain links TRBV19 to TRBJ2-7; tentatively, D is TRBD1 (6 bases). The CDR3 is 14 residues long. Germline CDR1 LNHDA, CDR2 SQIVND (reference sequence). The V end was cut by 6 bases, the J end by 0 bases, with 12 bases between. CDR3 DNA: TGTGCCAGTAGACCGACAGGTTACTCCTACGAGCAGTACTTC. This sequence encodes CASRPTGYSYEQYF.

V usage is TRBV13 and J usage is TRBJ2-1; 11 positions agree with TRBD2. V shed 4 bases, J shed 0 bases, and the junction held 5 bases outside the gene matches. CDR1 is PRHDT, CDR2 FYEKMQ, per germline (reference sequence). The CDR3 loop spans 17 amino acids. The CDR3 DNA is TGTGCCAGCAGCTCCAAAACTAGCGGGAGCTCCTACAATGAGCAGTTCTTC. Translating gives CASSSKTSGSSYNEQFF.

This chain connects TRBV9 to TRBJ2-1; 11 positions agree with TRBD2. The length of the CDR3 is 15 residues. The trim removed 2 bases at V and 9 bases at J, leaving 7 bases unmatched. Germline lookup yields CDR1 SGDLS and CDR2 YYNGEE. CDR3 DNA: TGTGCCAGCAGCGTCGGACTAGCGGGCATAAGTGAGCAGTTCTTC. It yields the protein CASSVGLAGISEQFF.

V and J are TRBV19 and TRBJ1-1; the D is unclear. Deletions cut 3 bases from V and 8 bases from J, with 7 bases between. There are 11 residues in the CDR3. Germline-derived CDR1 and CDR2 are LNHDA and SQIVND (reference sequence). CDR3 sequence (DNA): TGTGCCAGTAGTATCTACAGAGAAGCTTTCTTT. Protein sequence: CASSIYREAFF.

The count of this clone is one. The chain links TRBV30 to TRBJ1-1, with 9 bases matching TRBD1. V gave up 8 bases and J gave up 1 base; unmatched junction bases: 8. CDR3 size: 14 residues. The V gene's germline CDR1 is GTSNPN and CDR2 SVGIG (reference sequence). CDR3 sequence: CASYHRGRNTEAFF. The CDR3 DNA sequence: TGTGCCAGCTACCACAGGGGGCGGAACACTGAAGCTTTCTTT.

The V gene is TRBV7-3, the J gene TRBJ1-1; TRBD1 might be the D (5 bases). Germline CDR1 and CDR2: SGHTA and FQGTGA. The CDR3 extends over 14 amino acids. V was cut by 5 bases and J by 4 bases, with 14 bases left in between. This CDR3 reads CASSQAGGITEAFF. As DNA, the CDR3 is TGTGCCAGCAGCCAAGCGGGGGGGATCACTGAAGCTTTCTTT.

The chain recombines TRBV12-3 or TRBV12-4 with TRBJ2-5, with TRBD2 identical over 11 bases. The CDR3 covers 13 residues. V was pared by 10 bases and J by 6 bases, with 7 bases of the junction left unmatched. The CDR3 protein is CATTSGGIKTQYF. In nucleotides, the CDR3 is TGTGCCACTACTAGCGGGGGAATAAAGACCCAGTACTTC.

The rearrangement joins TRBV27 to TRBJ1-1, with 8 bases that match TRBD1. J lost 5 bases, V lost 5 bases, and 7 bases had no gene match. Looked up from germline, CDR1 is MNHEY and CDR2 is SMNVEV (reference sequence). The length of the CDR3 is 14 residues. This chain's CDR3 is CASSLRTGRTEAFF. CDR3 sequence (DNA): TGTGCCAGCAGTCTCCGGACAGGGAGGACTGAAGCTTTCTTT.

The chain is built from TRBV6-2 or TRBV6-3 and TRBJ1-6; D is undetermined. There are 13 residues in the CDR3. The ends were cut back, 4 bases at V and 6 bases at J, with 7 bases in the middle. Looked up from germline, CDR1 is MNHEY and CDR2 is SVGEGT. This CDR3 is CASSWGINSPLHF. The CDR3 DNA reads TGTGCCAGCAGTTGGGGAATTAATTCACCCCTCCACTTT.

The chain has TRBV6-5 and TRBJ2-1; no definite D call. Germline V gene lookup returns CDR1 MNHEY and CDR2 SVGAGI. The CDR3 has 14 residues. V lost 8 bases, J lost 2 bases, and 13 bases lay in between. This CDR3 reads CASASGSPYNEQFF. In nucleotides, the CDR3 is TGTGCCAGCGCCTCCGGAAGTCCCTACAATGAGCAGTTCTTC.

The V call is TRBV7-9, the J call TRBJ2-1; 8 bases match TRBD2. The V and J ends lost 1 base and 7 bases, in that order; junction bases with no gene match: 3. The CDR3 sequence is 14 residues long. Germline CDR1 is SEHNR and CDR2 is FQNEAQ (reference sequence). The CDR3 region has the DNA TGTGCCAGCAGCTTAGGGGGACTAGGGAATGAGCAGTTCTTC. Protein: CASSLGGLGNEQFF.

The chain's CDR3 is CASSFPRTVPNYGYTF. DNA for the CDR3: TGTGCCAGCAGCTTCCCTCGGACAGTCCCTAACTATGGCTACACCTTC. The chain is built from TRBV7-9 and TRBJ1-2; D possibly corresponds to TRBD1 (6 bases). Per germline, CDR1 SEHNR and CDR2 FQNEAQ (reference sequence). The CDR3 contains 16 residues. V lost 3 bases and J 0 bases, leaving 14 bases between the germline ends.

This clone was detected once. V gene TRBV6-5 combines with J gene TRBJ1-5; D remains ambiguous. V lost 2 bases to trimming and J lost 5 bases, with 13 bases between them. CDR3 length equals 15 residues. Germline CDR1 reads MNHEY; CDR2 reads SVGAGI. CDR3 sequence reads: CASSYRRQSHQPQHF. CDR3 coding DNA: TGTGCCAGCAGTTACAGGAGACAATCCCATCAGCCCCAGCATTTT.

V is TRBV11-3 and J is TRBJ2-1; D is possibly TRBD1 (6 bases). The CDR3 length is 12 residues. From germline, CDR1 is SGHNT and CDR2 YENEEA. The germline V and J ends were trimmed by 5 bases and 8 bases, with 10 bases remaining between them. CDR3 in amino acids: CASSVQGYEQFF. CDR3 DNA sequence: TGTGCCAGCAGCGTACAGGGTTATGAGCAGTTCTTC.

This chain joins TRBV24-1 and TRBJ2-1; 9 nucleotides align to TRBD1. Germline V CDR1 and CDR2: KGHDR, SFDVKD. V lost 3 bases, J lost 7 bases, and 6 bases stayed unmatched. The CDR3 has 15 amino acids. The CDR3 region has the DNA TGTGCCACCAGTGATCCGGGACAGGGCTTGAATGAGCAGTTCTTC. Translation gives CATSDPGQGLNEQFF.

The chain employs TRBV11-3 and TRBJ1-5; D may be TRBD1 (5 bases). The CDR3 is 15 amino acids. Trimming stripped 0 bases from V and 4 bases from J, with 10 bases between. Germline assignment: CDR1 SGHNT and CDR2 YENEEA. The CDR3 bases are TGTGCCAGCAGCTTAGATAAGGGGTTGAATCAGCCCCAGCATTTT. Translated, it gives CASSLDKGLNQPQHF.

This clone appeared a few times. The chain employs TRBV19 and TRBJ2-5; 7 positions match TRBD2. The CDR3 is made up of 12 amino acids. CDR1 is LNHDA and CDR2 is SQIVND in the germline V gene (reference sequence). V shed 10 bases, J shed 1 base, and the junction held 3 bases outside the gene matches. Here the CDR3 DNA reads TGTGCCACTTGCGGGGGCCAAGAGACCCAGTACTTC. Encoded protein: CATCGGQETQYF.

This clone has a single count. The CDR3 DNA reads TGTGCCAGCAGCGTCCTTTCCTTGGGGGGCACAGATACGCAGTATTTT. As protein: CASSVLSLGGTDTQYF. The chain couples TRBV9 to TRBJ2-3; the D call may be TRBD1 or TRBD2 (5 bases each). Germline V lookup: CDR1 SGDLS, CDR2 YYNGEE. Between the trimmed V and J ends, which lost 2 bases and 1 base, there was a span of 14 bases. This CDR3 has 16 amino acids.

This chain joins TRBV5-6 and TRBJ2-1; D is unclear. Deletions cut 0 bases from V and 6 bases from J, with 10 bases between. Germline V gene lookup returns CDR1 SGHDT and CDR2 YYEEEE. The CDR3 runs to 14 residues. The CDR3 DNA sequence: TGTGCCAGCAGCTTGGCCAGCTCACTCAATGAGCAGTTCTTC. Its protein product is CASSLASSLNEQFF.

The J gene is TRBJ2-7, the V gene TRBV12-5, with D tentatively TRBD2 (6 bases). There are 15 residues in the CDR3. V was cut by 6 bases and J by 6 bases, with 21 bases left in between. Per the germline V gene, CDR1 is LGHNT and CDR2 is FRNRAP. The CDR3 sequence: CASGPGTQEGGEQYF. CDR3 sequence (DNA): TGTGCTAGTGGGCCCGGGACGCAGGAGGGAGGCGAGCAGTACTTC. Together with reference TRBV12-5 and TRBJ2-7, the CDR3 gives the full variable domain: DARVTQTPRHKVTEMGQEVTMRCQPILGHNTVFWYRQTMMQGLELLAYFRNRAPLDDSGMPKDRFSAEMPDATLATLKIQPSEPRDSAVYFCASGPGTQEGGEQYFGPGTRLTVT.

The chain has TRBV7-6 and TRBJ2-7, with a possible D match to TRBD2 (5 bases). V lost 1 base and J lost 7, with 17 bases in between. CDR3 size: 15 residues. Germline values: CDR1 SGHVS, CDR2 FNYEAQ. The CDR3 here is CASSLGVLTIEEQYF. CDR3 DNA: TGTGCCAGCAGCTTAGGTGTACTGACTATTGAGGAGCAGTACTTC.

The chain recombines TRBV27 with TRBJ2-7, with 7 bases matching TRBD1. The germline CDR1 and CDR2 sequences are MNHEY and SMNVEV (reference sequence). After removal of 6 bases from V and 2 bases from J, the junction contained 10 bases not matched to a gene. This CDR3 has 15 amino acids. CDR3 nucleotide sequence: TGTGCCAGCAGCTGGGGCGTACAGGGGACCTACGAGCAGTACTTC. Encoded protein: CASSWGVQGTYEQYF.

V usage is TRBV7-8 and J usage is TRBJ2-7; 9 nucleotides line up with TRBD2. V lost 6 bases to trimming and J lost 5 bases; unmatched junction nucleotides: 8. Germline V gene sequence: CDR1 SGHVS, CDR2 FQNEAQ. The CDR3 spans 14 residues. This chain's CDR3 is CASRIYGTSNEQYF. CDR3 nucleotide sequence: TGTGCCAGCAGGATATACGGGACTAGCAACGAGCAGTACTTC.

J is TRBJ2-4 and V is TRBV3-1 (or the pseudogene TRBV3-2); TRBD2 agrees at 7 bases. V was clipped by 0 bases and J by 4 bases; unmatched bases: 3. CDR1 is LGHDT and CDR2 is YNNKEL in the germline V gene (reference sequence). The CDR3 consists of 15 residues. CDR3 nucleotide sequence: TGTGCCAGCAGCCAAGAGGCACTAGCGAAAAACATTCAGTACTTC. Translation: CASSQEALAKNIQYF.

This chain connects TRBV29-1 to TRBJ1-3; no clear D gene. The CDR3 is 14 amino acids. Germline V gene sequence: CDR1 SQVTM, CDR2 ANQGSEA. With 3 bases removed from V and 2 bases from J, the gap between germline ends came to 11 bases. CDR3 DNA: TGCAGCGTTGACCAAGGGCGCCCTGGAAACACCATATATTTT. Protein sequence: CSVDQGRPGNTIYF.

The chain links TRBV11-3 to TRBJ2-5; 11 bases are shared with TRBD2. Germline CDR1 SGHNT, CDR2 YENEEA. CDR3 length: 17 amino acids. After removal of 1 base from V and 3 bases from J, the junction contained 7 bases not matched to a gene. The CDR3 DNA sequence: TGTGCCAGCAGCTTAGGTCGACTGGGACTAGCGGAAGAGACCCAGTACTTC. It yields the protein CASSLGRLGLAEETQYF.